This TCR beta chain stems from a study of cytomegalovirus exposure and HLA in healthy donors. J lost 2 bases, V lost 5 bases, and 3 bases had no gene match. Germline V gene sequence: CDR1 MNHEY, CDR2 SVGAGI. This CDR3 has 14 amino acids. In the PCR, 60 Vbeta and 13 Jbeta primers were used. Assay used: immunoSEQ multiplex PCR; TCRdb lists only in-frame clones, some missing. The data contain 100,000 or so clones, over 70% of them singletons. The chain joins TRBV6-5 to TRBJ2-7; 10 bases match TRBD1. The source of this sequence is a man over 45 in good health and CMV-seronegative. The sample comprised PBMCs. The CDR3 nucleotides are TGTGCCAGCAGTCCCGGACAGGGGGCCTACGAGCAGTACTTC. Encoded protein: CASSPGQGAYEQYF.